The 22 T cell receptor beta chains reported below all come from one sample, sequenced in a study of blood T cell repertoires in COVID-19. Clones were read by immunoSEQ multiplex PCR, and TCRdb kept only the in-frame ones, dropping some. Of some 370,000 clones in the sample, 75% to 90% are singletons; the top ten hold approximately 5.4%. Sequencing was done on a sample of PBMCs or T cells enriched from blood (not recorded which). Receptor source: a woman aged 45-65 years who had recovered from COVID-19.

This chain links TRBV13 with TRBJ2-3; D unclear. The germline gives CDR1 PRHDT, CDR2 FYEKMQ (reference sequence). The CDR3 length is 13 residues. The V end was cut by 5 bases, the J end by 1 base, with 7 bases between. In nucleotides, the CDR3 is TGTGCCAGCAGCCTTCGAGGCACAGATACGCAGTATTTT. Translation gives CASSLRGTDTQYF. The whole variable domain, remainder taken from reference TRBV13 and TRBJ2-3, is AAGVIQSPRHLIKEKRETATLKCYPIPRHDTVYWYQQGPGQDPQFLISFYEKMQSDKGSIPDRFSAQQFSDYHSELNMSSLELGDSALYFCASSLRGTDTQYFGPGTRLTVL.

The chain couples TRBV11-3 to TRBJ1-2, with TRBD1 identical over 7 bases. Per germline, CDR1 SGHNT and CDR2 YENEEA. This CDR3 is built from 12 residues. J was trimmed by 8 bases and V by 7 bases; bases with no gene match: 7. The CDR3 reads CASTQGLEGYTF. The CDR3 region has the DNA TGTGCCAGCACACAGGGGCTCGAGGGCTACACCTTC.

The genes are TRBV19 and TRBJ1-1, with D possibly matching TRBD1 (5 bases). The CDR3 is made up of 12 amino acids. With 3 bases removed from V and 10 bases from J, the gap between germline ends came to 12 bases. Germline-derived CDR1 and CDR2 are LNHDA and SQIVND (reference sequence). DNA of the CDR3: TGTGCCAGTAGTATCGAGGGACTGACAGCTTTCTTT. Protein: CASSIEGLTAFF. The variable domain in full, completed from reference TRBV19 and TRBJ1-1, reads DGGITQSPKYLFRKEGQNVTLSCEQNLNHDAMYWYRQDPGQGLRLIYYSQIVNDFQKGDIAEGYSVSREKKESFPLTVTSAQKNPTAFYLCASSIEGLTAFFGQGTRLTVV.

This chain connects TRBV27 to TRBJ2-3, with 7 bases lining up with TRBD2. The CDR3 totals 15 residues. Germline CDR1 MNHEY, CDR2 SMNVEV (reference sequence). Losses at the gene ends were 5 bases for V and 1 base for J; bases not matched to a gene: 6. The CDR3 DNA follows: TGTGCCAGCAGTCCAGGCACTAGCGGCACAGATACGCAGTATTTT. Its protein is CASSPGTSGTDTQYF.

This clone came up once. V is TRBV4-2 and J is TRBJ1-2, with TRBD1 identical over 10 bases. The CDR3 totals 14 residues. CDR1 and CDR2 from the germline V gene are LGHNA and YNFKEQ. V lost 3 bases and J lost 6; bases outside the gene matches: 4. The CDR3 DNA reads TGTGCCAGCAGCCACCCTGGACAGGGGGATGGCTACACCTTC. Translating gives CASSHPGQGDGYTF.

The genes are TRBV6-2 or TRBV6-3 and TRBJ1-2; D remains unclear. The V and J ends lost 0 bases and 7 bases respectively, with 15 bases between them. The CDR3 loop spans 15 amino acids. Germline V gene data show CDR1 as MNHEY and CDR2 as SVGEGT. This CDR3 reads CASSYSGPFEGGYTF. As DNA, the CDR3 is TGTGCCAGCAGTTACTCAGGACCGTTCGAGGGTGGCTACACCTTC.

This clone occurred once. The V call is TRBV3-1 (or the pseudogene TRBV3-2), the J call TRBJ2-5; D remains ambiguous. Trimming left V 3 bases short and J 5 bases short, with 22 bases between. The CDR3 has 17 residues. CDR1 is LGHDT, CDR2 YNNKEL, per germline (reference sequence). The CDR3 is CASSQPCSPGSHETQYF. As DNA, the CDR3 is TGTGCCAGCAGCCAGCCATGCTCTCCCGGTTCCCACGAGACCCAGTACTTC.

The chain couples TRBV5-1 to TRBJ2-3; 7 bases align to TRBD2. The germline V gene has CDR1 SGHRS and CDR2 YFSETQ. CDR3 size: 14 residues. The V segment lost 4 bases and the J segment 0 bases; nucleotides outside the gene matches: 2. CDR3 region: CASSRLASTDTQYF. CDR3 sequence (DNA): TGCGCCAGCAGCAGACTAGCCAGCACAGATACGCAGTATTTT. The full variable domain, its missing parts supplied by reference TRBV5-1 and TRBJ2-3, is KAGVTQTPRYLIKTRGQQVTLSCSPISGHRSVSWYQQTPGQGLQFLFEYFSETQRNKGNFPGRFSGRQFSNSRSEMNVSTLELGDSALYLCASSRLASTDTQYFGPGTRLTVL.

The J gene is TRBJ1-4, the V gene TRBV11-2; no reliable D call. Germline V gives CDR1 SGHAT, CDR2 FQNNGV. CDR3 length: 16 amino acids. Trimming took off 5 bases at V and 6 bases at J, with 19 bases between the two ends. The CDR3 sequence is CASSPAGRATDEKLFF. The CDR3 DNA reads TGTGCCAGCAGCCCCGCGGGCCGCGCTACTGATGAAAAACTGTTTTTT. Filled out from reference TRBV11-2 and TRBJ1-4, the complete variable domain reads EAGVAQSPRYKIIEKRQSVAFWCNPISGHATLYWYQQILGQGPKLLIQFQNNGVVDDSQLPKDRFSAERLKGVDSTLKIQPAKLEDSAVYLCASSPAGRATDEKLFFGSGTQLSVL.

The V gene is TRBV6-5, the J gene TRBJ2-5; D possibly corresponds to TRBD2 (6 bases). V lost 5 bases and J 5 bases, leaving 18 bases between the germline ends. Per germline, CDR1 MNHEY and CDR2 SVGAGI. The CDR3 consists of 15 residues. This CDR3 is CASSSLGTPIETQYF. CDR3 in DNA: TGTGCCAGCAGTAGTTTAGGGACTCCAATTGAGACCCAGTACTTC.

This clone was picked up one time. V is TRBV9 and J is TRBJ2-3; 7 positions agree with TRBD2. The CDR3 extends over 16 amino acids. After removal of 0 bases from V and 6 bases from J, the junction contained 10 bases not matched to a gene. The germline V gene encodes CDR1 SGDLS and CDR2 YYNGEE. CDR3 bases: TGTGCCAGCAGCGTAGAGGAGAGGCGGGGAGGGGATACGCAGTATTTT. Translation gives CASSVEERRGGDTQYF.

The gene calls are TRBV11-3 and TRBJ2-7; the D gene is possibly TRBD1 (6 bases). The CDR3 totals 13 residues. Germline CDR1 SGHNT, CDR2 YENEEA. V lost 5 bases and J 3 bases, leaving 11 bases between the germline ends. The chain's CDR3 is CASSILQGYEQYF. DNA of the CDR3: TGTGCCAGCAGCATACTACAGGGCTACGAGCAGTACTTC.

The J gene is TRBJ2-7, the V gene TRBV15; 8 positions agree with TRBD1. With V trimmed by 4 bases and J by 3 bases, 2 bases remained unmatched. The CDR3 is 13 amino acids. CDR1 is LNHNV, CDR2 YYDKDF, per germline (reference sequence). The CDR3 DNA reads TGTGCCACCAGCACCGACAGGGGCTACGAGCAGTACTTC. Amino acid sequence: CATSTDRGYEQYF.

This chain connects TRBV2 to TRBJ1-2; a weak D match, TRBD1 (6 bases). With 0 bases removed from V and 2 bases from J, the gap between germline ends came to 13 bases. The germline gives CDR1 SNHLY, CDR2 FYNNEI. The CDR3 extends over 16 amino acids. The CDR3 loop reads CASSEAGAGLNYGYTF. CDR3 nucleotide sequence: TGTGCCAGCAGTGAAGCGGGGGCAGGGCTAAACTATGGCTACACCTTC. Combining the CDR3 with reference TRBV2 and TRBJ1-2 gives the whole variable domain EPEVTQTPSHQVTQMGQEVILRCVPISNHLYFYWYRQILGQKVEFLVSFYNNEISEKSEIFDDQFSVERPDGSNFTLKIRSTKLEDSAMYFCASSEAGAGLNYGYTFGSGTRLTVV.

V is TRBV18 and J is TRBJ2-4; 10 nucleotides agree with TRBD2. Trimming cost V 2 bases and J 4 bases; bases outside gene matches: 2. CDR1 is KGHSH and CDR2 is LQKENI in the germline V gene. There are 15 residues in the CDR3. This chain's CDR3 is CASSPELAGKNIQYF. The CDR3 nucleotides are TGTGCCAGCTCACCAGAACTAGCGGGGAAAAACATTCAGTACTTC.

The V call is TRBV3-1 (or the pseudogene TRBV3-2), the J call TRBJ2-1; no clear D gene. This CDR3 has 13 amino acids. Looked up from germline, CDR1 is LGHDT and CDR2 is YNNKEL (reference sequence). V lost 4 bases and J lost 5, with 9 bases in between. CDR3 DNA sequence: TGTGCCAGCAGCCCCCCCTACCACAATGAGCAGTTCTTC. As protein: CASSPPYHNEQFF.

V and J are TRBV19 and TRBJ1-4; 7 nucleotides align to TRBD1. The CDR3 totals 14 residues. Germline CDR1 reads LNHDA; CDR2 reads SQIVND (reference sequence). With 3 bases clipped from V and 8 bases from J, the junction kept 6 bases outside the gene matches. The CDR3 loop is CASSIPGTAEKLFF. The CDR3 DNA is TGTGCCAGTAGTATCCCCGGGACAGCGGAAAAACTGTTTTTT.

Here the CDR3 DNA reads TGTGCCAGCATCCGAAACCCCCGGGGGAGCTCCTACAATGAGCAGTTCTTC. Encoded protein: CASIRNPRGSSYNEQFF. The rearrangement links TRBV2 to TRBJ2-1; D may be TRBD2 (6 bases). Germline V gene lookup returns CDR1 SNHLY and CDR2 FYNNEI. Trimming shortened V by 7 bases and J by 0 bases, and 19 bases separated the two germline ends. This CDR3 has 17 residues.

V is TRBV4-1 and J is TRBJ1-5; D uncertain. The germline V and J ends were trimmed by 1 base and 7 bases, with 11 bases remaining between them. The CDR3 has 14 amino acids. Germline CDR1 is MGHRA and CDR2 is YSYEKL. The CDR3 here is CASSQGYTEQPQHF. For the CDR3, the DNA is TGCGCCAGCAGCCAAGGTTACACCGAACAGCCCCAGCATTTT.

V usage is TRBV11-3 and J usage is TRBJ1-2, with 7 bases fitting TRBD1. Germline V gene lookup returns CDR1 SGHNT and CDR2 YENEEA. The CDR3 is 15 amino acids. Losses at the gene ends were 5 bases for V and 3 bases for J; bases not matched to a gene: 9. The CDR3 is CASSVAGGFHYGYTF. DNA for the CDR3: TGTGCCAGCAGCGTCGCAGGGGGATTCCACTATGGCTACACCTTC. Based on the CDR3 plus reference TRBV11-3 and TRBJ1-2, the full variable domain is EAGVVQSPRYKIIEKKQPVAFWCNPISGHNTLYWYLQNLGQGPELLIRYENEEAVDDSQLPKDRFSAERLKGVDSTLKIQPAELGDSAVYLCASSVAGGFHYGYTFGSGTRLTVV.

The V and J genes are TRBV18 and TRBJ2-3; no clear D. V lost 6 bases and J 1 base, leaving 14 bases between the germline ends. The CDR3 extends over 15 amino acids. CDR1 is KGHSH, CDR2 LQKENI, per germline. CDR3 loop: CASSQLEVGTDTQYF. CDR3 in DNA: TGTGCCAGCTCTCAGCTAGAGGTGGGCACAGATACGCAGTATTTT.

The chain joins TRBV6-5 to TRBJ1-6; 7 bases match TRBD1. Trimming cost V 6 bases and J 13 bases; bases outside gene matches: 15. This CDR3 comprises 15 residues. Germline values: CDR1 MNHEY, CDR2 SVGAGI. CDR3 DNA: TGTGCCAGCAGCTTAGAGGGGGCACGAAGTTCGCCCCTCCACTTT. Translation: CASSLEGARSSPLHF.